This T cell receptor beta chain was documented in a study of shared clonotypes between healthy human individuals. Overall study context: CD8 memory received one plate per donor, CD8 naive two, CD4 memory three and CD4 naive three. General study findings and limits: Sorted-subset samples were not fully sequenced, rarefaction indicated. Estimated richness was generally greater in naive than memory subsets.

This table comes from immunoSEQ multiplex PCR, and its TCRdb copy is limited to in-frame clones, with some not included. This table has 850,000 to 1,100,000 clones, approximately 80% appearing once. None of the donors, who were healthy HIV-negative adults, had recently had acute infections or vaccinations. Remarks on this clone: Its specificity is unknown.

Sequences were obtained from memory CD4+ T cells from PBMCs. Subset of the sample: CD45RA-negative fraction. This clonotype originated in a man aged 18 to 35 in good health. Some clones in this sample may be carry-over from other donors' samples.

The CDR3 DNA reads TGTGCCAGCAGCTTTTTGGAGAGCACAGATACGCAGTATTTT. This sequence encodes CASSFLESTDTQYF. V is TRBV5-8 and J is TRBJ2-3; D remains unclear. Per the germline V gene, CDR1 is SGHTS and CDR2 is YDEGEE. The CDR3 spans 14 residues. Trimming shortened V by 2 bases and J by 0 bases, and 7 bases separated the two germline ends.